The next 22 T cell receptor beta chains were all read from a single sample in a study of cytomegalovirus exposure and HLA in healthy donors. The PCR employed 60 Vbeta primers together with 13 Jbeta primers. Assay used: immunoSEQ multiplex PCR; TCRdb lists only in-frame clones, some missing. The sample consists of 150,000 to 200,000 clones, approximately 85% of them appearing once. The specimen sequenced was PBMCs. Receptors were obtained from a man between 18 and 29 years old in good health and CMV-seropositive.

This clone was counted only a few times. The J gene is TRBJ1-1, the V gene TRBV9; unclear D gene. There are 11 residues in the CDR3. CDR1 and CDR2 from the germline V gene are SGDLS and YYNGEE. Trimming removed 7 bases at V and 5 bases at J, with 9 bases between. CDR3 bases: TGTGCCAGCGCCGGAGGAACTGAAGCTTTCTTT. It yields the protein CASAGGTEAFF.

The chain uses TRBV9 and TRBJ2-1; TRBD1 agrees at 8 bases. The CDR3 extends over 17 amino acids. V shed 1 base and J 2 bases; nucleotides not matched to a gene: 8. Germline V gives CDR1 SGDLS, CDR2 YYNGEE. The CDR3 is CASSVRGDRGAYNEQFF. CDR3 DNA sequence: TGTGCCAGCAGCGTAAGGGGAGACAGGGGTGCCTACAATGAGCAGTTCTTC.

This clone was picked up a small number of times. This sequence joins TRBV11-2 and TRBJ2-3, with TRBD2 as a possible D gene (6 bases). Germline-derived CDR1 and CDR2 are SGHAT and FQNNGV. The CDR3 sequence is 16 residues long. V shed 4 bases and J shed 7 bases, with 21 bases lying between them. The CDR3 spells CASSSPGTLATNTQYF. The DNA of the CDR3 is TGTGCCAGCAGCTCCCCCGGGACTTTGGCGACAAATACGCAGTATTTT.

The CDR3 region is CASSQDRTGGRTDTQYF. As DNA, the CDR3 is TGCGCCAGCAGCCAAGATCGGACGGGGGGGAGGACAGATACGCAGTATTTT. The genes are TRBV4-1 and TRBJ2-3; TRBD2 matches 8 bases. CDR1 MGHRA and CDR2 YSYEKL come from the germline V gene. There are 17 residues in the CDR3. V lost 0 bases, J lost 3 bases, and 8 bases stayed unmatched.

This clone was counted a few times. The V and J genes are TRBV5-1 and TRBJ1-2, with a tentative D call TRBD1 (5 bases). Trimming removed 0 bases from V and 4 bases from J, with 13 bases in between. This CDR3 contains 15 residues. The germline CDR1 and CDR2 sequences are SGHRS and YFSETQ. CDR3 nucleotide sequence: TGCGCCAGCAGCTTGGTCAGGGATCCGTCCTATGGCTACACCTTC. Encoded protein: CASSLVRDPSYGYTF.

The chain has TRBV11-2 and TRBJ2-1; TRBD2 is a possible D gene (5 bases). CDR3 length equals 14 residues. V was pared by 5 bases and J by 5 bases, with 13 bases between. The germline CDR1 and CDR2 sequences are SGHAT and FQNNGV. In DNA, the CDR3 is TGTGCCAGCAGCGGTATTAGGGAGCACAATGAGCAGTTCTTC. Protein sequence: CASSGIREHNEQFF.

This chain uses TRBV11-2 with TRBJ1-6, with 9 nucleotides matching TRBD1. The ends lost 2 bases at V and 6 bases at J; junction bases unmatched: 5. CDR3 length equals 16 residues. Germline V gives CDR1 SGHAT, CDR2 FQNNGV. The CDR3: CASSLRGTGTNSPLHF. The CDR3, as DNA: TGTGCCAGCAGCTTAAGAGGGACAGGGACTAATTCACCCCTCCACTTT. Looking up the rest from reference TRBV11-2 and TRBJ1-6 gives the full variable domain: EAGVAQSPRYKIIEKRQSVAFWCNPISGHATLYWYQQILGQGPKLLIQFQNNGVVDDSQLPKDRFSAERLKGVDSTLKIQPAKLEDSAVYLCASSLRGTGTNSPLHFGNGTRLTVT.

This chain joins TRBV30 and TRBJ2-2, with D perhaps matching TRBD1 (6 bases). Trimming left V 2 bases short and J 1 base short, with 11 bases between. This CDR3 is built from 15 residues. CDR1 is GTSNPN and CDR2 is SVGIG in the germline V gene (reference sequence). Here the CDR3 DNA reads TGTGCCTGGAGTCTGGGGGCATGGAACACCGGGGAGCTGTTTTTT. This codes for CAWSLGAWNTGELFF.

V is TRBV5-1 and J is TRBJ2-5, with 10 positions matching TRBD1. The DNA end favors TRBJ2-7, so the J call may be wrong. Germline CDR1 SGHRS, CDR2 YFSETQ. CDR3 length: 15 amino acids. The CDR3 loop is CASSSQTGTGAEQYF. The CDR3 DNA sequence: TGCGCCAGCAGCTCGCAAACCGGGACAGGGGCCGAGCAGTACTTC.

The genes are TRBV5-4 and TRBJ2-5; possible D gene TRBD1, 5 bases. The CDR3 has 11 amino acids. Germline CDR1 reads SGHNT; CDR2 reads YYREEE (reference sequence). Trimming took off 3 bases at V and 7 bases at J, with 7 bases between the two ends. CDR3 nucleotides: TGTGCCAGCAGCTGGGGCGTGACCCAGTACTTC. Protein product: CASSWGVTQYF.

This sequence joins TRBV7-2 and TRBJ2-3, with D possibly TRBD2 on 6 matching bases. The CDR3 is 13 residues long. Between the trimmed V and J ends, which lost 4 bases and 4 bases, there was a span of 9 bases. Germline V gene sequence: CDR1 SGHTA, CDR2 FQGNSA. The CDR3 sequence is CASSSRLADTQYF. The DNA of the CDR3 is TGTGCCAGCAGCTCAAGACTAGCAGATACGCAGTATTTT.

The V and J genes are TRBV5-1 and TRBJ2-3, with 9 bases aligning to TRBD1. This CDR3 is built from 16 residues. CDR1 and CDR2 from the germline V gene are SGHRS and YFSETQ. V lost 4 bases, J lost 2 bases, and 8 bases stayed unmatched. This chain's CDR3 is CASSLRQGELTDTQYF. CDR3 DNA sequence: TGCGCCAGCAGCCTTCGACAGGGGGAACTCACAGATACGCAGTATTTT. The full variable domain, its missing parts supplied by reference TRBV5-1 and TRBJ2-3, is KAGVTQTPRYLIKTRGQQVTLSCSPISGHRSVSWYQQTPGQGLQFLFEYFSETQRNKGNFPGRFSGRQFSNSRSEMNVSTLELGDSALYLCASSLRQGELTDTQYFGPGTRLTVL.

This sequence joins TRBV14 and TRBJ2-1; 7 nucleotides line up with TRBD2. Germline V gene sequence: CDR1 SGHDN, CDR2 FVKESK. V gave up 3 bases and J gave up 4 bases; unmatched junction bases: 21. CDR3 size: 20 residues. The CDR3 DNA reads TGTGCCAGCAGCCAGGGGGGGGTGGAAAGGTATCGCCTGAGTTACAATGAGCAGTTCTTC. Its protein product is CASSQGGVERYRLSYNEQFF.

This clone was recorded only once. The chain couples TRBV5-1 to TRBJ2-1; D possibly corresponds to TRBD1 (5 bases). The CDR3 length is 13 residues. Germline CDR1 reads SGHRS; CDR2 reads YFSETQ. The germline V and J ends were trimmed by 5 bases and 9 bases, with 15 bases remaining between them. CDR3 DNA sequence: TGCGCCAGCAGACCGTCGCAGGGCCCTGAGCAGTTCTTC. The encoded protein is CASRPSQGPEQFF. The whole variable domain, remainder taken from reference TRBV5-1 and TRBJ2-1, is KAGVTQTPRYLIKTRGQQVTLSCSPISGHRSVSWYQQTPGQGLQFLFEYFSETQRNKGNFPGRFSGRQFSNSRSEMNVSTLELGDSALYLCASRPSQGPEQFFGPGTRLTVL.

The CDR3, as DNA: TGTGCCAGCAGACCAATAGGGACAGGATACACAGATACGCAGTATTTT. Protein: CASRPIGTGYTDTQYF. The V and J genes are TRBV27 and TRBJ2-3; 8 bases match TRBD1. CDR3 size: 16 residues. The V segment lost 6 bases and the J segment 2 bases; nucleotides outside the gene matches: 10. Germline CDR1 is MNHEY and CDR2 is SMNVEV (reference sequence).

The chain has TRBV6-1 and TRBJ1-6, with D hard to call. The CDR3 covers 14 residues. The V gene lost 1 base and the J gene lost 8 bases, with 9 bases spanning the gap. Germline V gene data show CDR1 as MNHNS and CDR2 as SASEGT. The CDR3 coding sequence is TGTGCCAGCAGTGAAGTTTACAGCTATTCACCCCTCCACTTT. It specifies CASSEVYSYSPLHF.

The chain employs TRBV10-3 and TRBJ1-4; perhaps TRBD1 as D (5 bases). The V and J ends lost 10 bases and 2 bases respectively, with 14 bases between them. This CDR3 has 14 residues. Germline loops: CDR1 ENHRY, CDR2 SYGVKD. In DNA form, the CDR3 reads TGTGCCAGCGGGACCGGGAGGACTAATGAAAAACTGTTTTTT. Protein sequence: CASGTGRTNEKLFF.

The genes are TRBV5-8 and TRBJ2-5; 14 nucleotides align to TRBD2. This CDR3 comprises 17 residues. J gave up 7 bases and V 3 bases, and 11 bases lay outside the gene matches. Germline CDR1 reads SGHTS; CDR2 reads YDEGEE. CDR3 bases: TGTGCCAGCAGCTCGGCCCGACTAGCGGGGGGGCATGGGACCCAGTACTTC. Encoded protein: CASSSARLAGGHGTQYF.

The chain is built from TRBV5-4 and TRBJ2-7, with 11 bases lining up with TRBD1. Germline CDR1 and CDR2: SGHNT and YYREEE (reference sequence). This CDR3 spans 16 amino acids. Trimming cost V 4 bases and J 1 base; bases outside gene matches: 7. The CDR3 DNA sequence: TGTGCCAGCAGCCTTACCGGGACAGGGGGATCCTACGAGCAGTACTTC. Protein sequence: CASSLTGTGGSYEQYF.

V gene TRBV6-1 combines with J gene TRBJ1-2; D possibly corresponds to TRBD1 (6 bases). Germline V gives CDR1 MNHNS, CDR2 SASEGT. Trimming stripped 2 bases from V and 8 bases from J, with 18 bases between. The CDR3 runs 15 residues. The CDR3 is CASSELTGAGGGYTF. CDR3 nucleotide sequence: TGTGCCAGCAGTGAATTGACAGGCGCGGGAGGAGGCTACACCTTC.

This rearrangement joins TRBV10-2 to TRBJ2-1; 9 nucleotides line up with TRBD2. V lost 4 bases, J lost 8 bases, and 6 bases stayed unmatched. The germline V gene has CDR1 WSHSY and CDR2 SAAADI. The CDR3 consists of 14 residues. The DNA for the CDR3 is TGCGCCAGCAGTGGGCTAGCGGGGTTGGATGAGCAGTTCTTC. This gives the protein CASSGLAGLDEQFF.

This chain joins TRBV29-1 and TRBJ1-2, with a weak D call TRBD1 (5 bases). In germline, CDR1 is SQVTM, CDR2 ANQGSEA. With 2 bases removed from V and 1 base from J, the gap between germline ends came to 14 bases. CDR3 size: 15 residues. Written as DNA, the CDR3 is TGCAGCGTTGAACCTTACAGGAAAAGTAACTATGGCTACACCTTC. This sequence encodes CSVEPYRKSNYGYTF.